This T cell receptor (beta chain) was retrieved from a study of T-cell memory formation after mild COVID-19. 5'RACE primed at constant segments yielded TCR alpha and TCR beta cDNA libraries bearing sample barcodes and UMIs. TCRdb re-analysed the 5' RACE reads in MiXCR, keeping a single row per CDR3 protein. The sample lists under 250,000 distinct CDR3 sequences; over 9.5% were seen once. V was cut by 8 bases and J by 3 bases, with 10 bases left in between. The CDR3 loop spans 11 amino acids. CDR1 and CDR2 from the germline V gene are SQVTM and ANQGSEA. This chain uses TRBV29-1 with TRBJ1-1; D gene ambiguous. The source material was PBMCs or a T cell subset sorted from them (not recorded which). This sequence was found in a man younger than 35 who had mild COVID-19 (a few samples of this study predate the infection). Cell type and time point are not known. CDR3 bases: TGCAGCTCCCGGGCGGACACTGAAGCTTTCTTT. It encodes CSSRADTEAFF.